One T cell receptor (beta chain) is described in this entry. The antigen is not known. The sample contains more than one DNA sequence encoding this CDR3. The repertoire was sequenced with immunoSEQ multiplex PCR; TCRdb's copy has only in-frame clones and lacks some. The sample shows some 1,400,000 clones, 96% of them seen only once. This entry belongs to a study of shared clonotypes between healthy human individuals. Study-level points and caveats: Shared clonotypes across all four donors exceeded non-shared ones in generation probability. Since donors were few, the genetic and exposure-history diversity represented was limited.

The germline V gene encodes CDR1 SGHNT and CDR2 YYREEE (reference sequence). Trimming cost V 1 base and J 2 bases, with 9 bases left between them. The CDR3 totals 14 residues. CD4+ cells underwent separation, giving CD45RA+ naive and CD45RA-negative memory subsets. The rearrangement joins TRBV5-4 to TRBJ2-5; the D gene is possibly TRBD2 (6 bases). The sample was naive CD4+ T cells sorted from blood. Subset: CD45RA+ positively selected. This TCR derives from a man between 25 and 39 years old in good health. DNA of the CDR3: TGTGCCAGCAGCTTGACAGGACTACAAGAGACCCAGTACTTC. Protein: CASSLTGLQETQYF.